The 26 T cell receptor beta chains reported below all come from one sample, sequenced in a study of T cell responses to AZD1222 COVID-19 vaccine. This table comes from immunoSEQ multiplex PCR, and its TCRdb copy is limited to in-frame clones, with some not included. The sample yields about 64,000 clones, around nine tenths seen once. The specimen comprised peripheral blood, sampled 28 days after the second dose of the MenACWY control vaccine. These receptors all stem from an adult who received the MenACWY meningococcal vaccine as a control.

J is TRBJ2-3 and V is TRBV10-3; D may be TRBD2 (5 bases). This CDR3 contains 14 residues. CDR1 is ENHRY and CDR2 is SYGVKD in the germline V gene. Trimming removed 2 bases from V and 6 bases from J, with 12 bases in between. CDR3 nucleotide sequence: TGTGCCATCAGTGAGGGGAACCCGGGGGATACGCAGTATTTT. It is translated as CAISEGNPGDTQYF.

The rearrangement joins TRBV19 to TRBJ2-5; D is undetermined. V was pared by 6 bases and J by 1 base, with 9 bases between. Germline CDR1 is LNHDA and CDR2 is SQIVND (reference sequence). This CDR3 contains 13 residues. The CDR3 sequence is CASRPGGQETQYF. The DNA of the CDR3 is TGTGCCAGTAGGCCAGGCGGCCAAGAGACCCAGTACTTC.

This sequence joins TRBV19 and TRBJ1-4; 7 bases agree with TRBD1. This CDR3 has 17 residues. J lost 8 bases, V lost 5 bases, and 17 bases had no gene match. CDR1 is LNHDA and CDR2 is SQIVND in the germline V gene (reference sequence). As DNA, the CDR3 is TGTGCCAGTAGTTCCCCCAGCGAGGGGGCGTTAGGGGAAAAACTGTTTTTT. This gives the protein CASSSPSEGALGEKLFF.

The CDR3 bases are TGTGCCAGCAGTGGAGGGACACTTGGTAGCAATCAGCCCCAGCATTTT. Translation gives CASSGGTLGSNQPQHF. The chain joins TRBV6-1 to TRBJ1-5; D may be TRBD1 (6 bases). CDR1 and CDR2 from the germline V gene are MNHNS and SASEGT. V lost 4 bases, J lost 0 bases, and 13 bases lay in between. CDR3 size: 16 residues.

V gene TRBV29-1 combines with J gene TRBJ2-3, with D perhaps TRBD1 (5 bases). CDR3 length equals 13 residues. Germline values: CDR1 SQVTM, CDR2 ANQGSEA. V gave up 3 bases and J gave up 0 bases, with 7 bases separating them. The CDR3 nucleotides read TGCAGCGTTGACAGGGCTAGCACAGATACGCAGTATTTT. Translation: CSVDRASTDTQYF.

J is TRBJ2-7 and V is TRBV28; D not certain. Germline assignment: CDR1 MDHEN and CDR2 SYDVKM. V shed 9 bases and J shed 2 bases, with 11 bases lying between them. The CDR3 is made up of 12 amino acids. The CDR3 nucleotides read TGTGCCAGTCGGGCTGAGACCTACGAGCAGTACTTC. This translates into CASRAETYEQYF. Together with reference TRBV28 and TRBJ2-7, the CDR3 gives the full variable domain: DVKVTQSSRYLVKRTGEKVFLECVQDMDHENMFWYRQDPGLGLRLIYFSYDVKMKEKGDIPEGYSVSREKKERFSLILESASTNQTSMYLCASRAETYEQYFGPGTRLTVT.

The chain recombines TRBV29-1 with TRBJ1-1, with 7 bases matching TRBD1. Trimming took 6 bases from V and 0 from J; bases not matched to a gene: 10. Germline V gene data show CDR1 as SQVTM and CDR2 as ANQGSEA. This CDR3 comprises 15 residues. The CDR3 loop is CSVPDRRSMNTEAFF. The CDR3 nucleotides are TGCAGCGTCCCGGACAGGCGGAGCATGAACACTGAAGCTTTCTTT. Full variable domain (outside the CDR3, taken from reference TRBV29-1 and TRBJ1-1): SAVISQKPSRDICQRGTSLTIQCQVDSQVTMMFWYRQQPGQSLTLIATANQGSEATYESGFVIDKFPISRPNLTFSTLTVSNMSPEDSSIYLCSVPDRRSMNTEAFFGQGTRLTVV.

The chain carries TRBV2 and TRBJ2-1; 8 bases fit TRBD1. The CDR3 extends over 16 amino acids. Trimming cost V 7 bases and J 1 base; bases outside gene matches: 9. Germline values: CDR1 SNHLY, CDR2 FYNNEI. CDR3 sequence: CASTPTGVPSYNEQFF. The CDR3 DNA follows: TGTGCCAGCACCCCGACAGGGGTTCCATCCTACAATGAGCAGTTCTTC.

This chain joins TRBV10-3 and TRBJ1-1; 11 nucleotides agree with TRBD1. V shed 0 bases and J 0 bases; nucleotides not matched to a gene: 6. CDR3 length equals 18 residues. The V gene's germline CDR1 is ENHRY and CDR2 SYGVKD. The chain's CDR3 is CAISESGTGGEMNTEAFF. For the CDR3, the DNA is TGTGCCATCAGTGAGTCGGGGACAGGGGGGGAGATGAACACTGAAGCTTTCTTT.

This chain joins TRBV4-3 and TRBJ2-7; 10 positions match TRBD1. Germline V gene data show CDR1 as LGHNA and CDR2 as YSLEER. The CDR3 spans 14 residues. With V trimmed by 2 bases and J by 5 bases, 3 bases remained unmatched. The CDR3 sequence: CASSQWDRGDEQYF. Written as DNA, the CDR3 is TGCGCCAGCAGCCAATGGGACAGGGGTGACGAGCAGTACTTC.

The CDR3 loop reads CASRGLLAFF. CDR3 nucleotide sequence: TGTGCCAGCAGGGGTCTCTTAGCTTTCTTT. This sequence joins TRBV28 and TRBJ1-1; D remains ambiguous. This CDR3 region has 10 residues. Looked up from germline, CDR1 is MDHEN and CDR2 is SYDVKM. The V end lost 6 bases, the J end lost 10 bases, and 9 bases lay between the germline ends.

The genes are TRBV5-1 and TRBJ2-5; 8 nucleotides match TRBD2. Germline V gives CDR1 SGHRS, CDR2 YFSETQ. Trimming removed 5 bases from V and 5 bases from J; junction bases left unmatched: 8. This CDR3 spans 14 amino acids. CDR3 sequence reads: CASRGGGRLETQYF. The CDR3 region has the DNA TGCGCCAGCAGGGGCGGGGGGCGACTTGAGACCCAGTACTTC.

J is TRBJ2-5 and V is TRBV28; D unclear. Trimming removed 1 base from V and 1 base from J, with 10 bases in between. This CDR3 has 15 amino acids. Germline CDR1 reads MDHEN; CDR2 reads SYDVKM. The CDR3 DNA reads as TGTGCCAGCAGTTTATTCGGAGAAATCCAAGAGACCCAGTACTTC. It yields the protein CASSLFGEIQETQYF.

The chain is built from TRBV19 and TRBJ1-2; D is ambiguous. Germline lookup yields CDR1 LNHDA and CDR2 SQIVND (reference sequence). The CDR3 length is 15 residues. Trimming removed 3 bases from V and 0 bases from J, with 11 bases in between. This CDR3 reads CASSISDLANYGYTF. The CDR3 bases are TGTGCCAGTAGTATTTCGGATTTAGCTAACTATGGCTACACCTTC.

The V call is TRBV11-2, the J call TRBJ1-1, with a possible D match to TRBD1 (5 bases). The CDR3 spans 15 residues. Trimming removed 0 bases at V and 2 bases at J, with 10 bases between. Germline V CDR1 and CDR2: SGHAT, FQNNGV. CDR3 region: CASSLDGGANTEAFF. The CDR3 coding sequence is TGTGCCAGCAGCTTAGATGGGGGTGCTAACACTGAAGCTTTCTTT.

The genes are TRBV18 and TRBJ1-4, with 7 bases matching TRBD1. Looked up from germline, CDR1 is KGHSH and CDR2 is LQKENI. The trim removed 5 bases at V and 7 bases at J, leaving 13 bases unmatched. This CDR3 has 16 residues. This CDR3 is CASSADLTGLGEKLFF. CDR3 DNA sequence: TGTGCCAGCTCAGCCGACCTGACAGGGCTGGGTGAAAAACTGTTTTTT.

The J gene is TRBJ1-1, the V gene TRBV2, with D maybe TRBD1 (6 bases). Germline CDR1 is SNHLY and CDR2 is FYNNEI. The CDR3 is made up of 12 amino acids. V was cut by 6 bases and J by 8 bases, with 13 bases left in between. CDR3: CASSGTSGEAFF. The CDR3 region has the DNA TGTGCCAGCAGCGGGACAAGTGGGGAAGCTTTCTTT. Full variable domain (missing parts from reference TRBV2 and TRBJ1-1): EPEVTQTPSHQVTQMGQEVILRCVPISNHLYFYWYRQILGQKVEFLVSFYNNEISEKSEIFDDQFSVERPDGSNFTLKIRSTKLEDSAMYFCASSGTSGEAFFGQGTRLTVV.

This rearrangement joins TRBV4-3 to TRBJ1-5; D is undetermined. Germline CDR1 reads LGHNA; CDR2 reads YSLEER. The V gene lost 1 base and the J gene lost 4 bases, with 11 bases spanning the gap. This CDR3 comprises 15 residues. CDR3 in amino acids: CASSQGWSLNQPQHF. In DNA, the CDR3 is TGCGCCAGCAGCCAAGGTTGGAGCCTGAATCAGCCCCAGCATTTT.

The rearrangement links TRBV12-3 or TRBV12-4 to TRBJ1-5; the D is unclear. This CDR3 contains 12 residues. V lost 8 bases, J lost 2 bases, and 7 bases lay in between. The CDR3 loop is CASGQGNQPQHF. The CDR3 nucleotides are TGTGCCAGCGGGCAGGGCAATCAGCCCCAGCATTTT.

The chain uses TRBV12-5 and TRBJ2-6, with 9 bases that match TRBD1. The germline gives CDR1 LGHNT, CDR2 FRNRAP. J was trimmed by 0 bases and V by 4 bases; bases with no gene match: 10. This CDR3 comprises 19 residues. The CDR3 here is CASGSRTGTGSSGANVLTF. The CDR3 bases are TGTGCTAGTGGTTCCAGAACCGGGACAGGGAGCTCTGGGGCCAACGTCCTGACTTTC. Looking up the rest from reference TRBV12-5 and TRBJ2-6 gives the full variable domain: DARVTQTPRHKVTEMGQEVTMRCQPILGHNTVFWYRQTMMQGLELLAYFRNRAPLDDSGMPKDRFSAEMPDATLATLKIQPSEPRDSAVYFCASGSRTGTGSSGANVLTFGAGSRLTVL.

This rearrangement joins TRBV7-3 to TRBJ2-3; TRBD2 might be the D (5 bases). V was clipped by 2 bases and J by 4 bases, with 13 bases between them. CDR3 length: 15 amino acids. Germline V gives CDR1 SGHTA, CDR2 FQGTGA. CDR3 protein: CASSLSSFSADTQYF. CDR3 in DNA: TGTGCCAGCAGCTTATCTAGTTTTAGCGCAGATACGCAGTATTTT. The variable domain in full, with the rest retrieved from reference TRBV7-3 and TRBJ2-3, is GAGVSQTPSNKVTEKGKYVELRCDPISGHTALYWYRQSLGQGPEFLIYFQGTGAADDSGLPNDRFFAVRPEGSVSTLKIQRTERGDSAVYLCASSLSSFSADTQYFGPGTRLTVL.

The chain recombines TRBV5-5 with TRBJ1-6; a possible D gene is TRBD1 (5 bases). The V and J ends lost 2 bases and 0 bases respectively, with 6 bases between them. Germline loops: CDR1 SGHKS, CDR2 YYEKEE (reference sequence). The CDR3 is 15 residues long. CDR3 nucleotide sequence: TGTGCCAGCAGCTTACAGGACTCCTATAATTCACCCCTCCACTTT. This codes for CASSLQDSYNSPLHF.

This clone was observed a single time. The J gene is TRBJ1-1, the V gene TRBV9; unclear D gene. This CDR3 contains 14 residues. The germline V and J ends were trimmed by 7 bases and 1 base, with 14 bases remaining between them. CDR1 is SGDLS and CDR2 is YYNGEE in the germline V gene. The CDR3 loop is CASGKEGSNTEAFF. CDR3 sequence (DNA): TGTGCCAGCGGAAAGGAGGGATCGAACACTGAAGCTTTCTTT. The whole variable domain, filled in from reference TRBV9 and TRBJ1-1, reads DSGVTQTPKHLITATGQRVTLRCSPRSGDLSVYWYQQSLDQGLQFLIQYYNGEERAKGNILERFSAQQFPDLHSELNLSSLELGDSALYFCASGKEGSNTEAFFGQGTRLTVV.

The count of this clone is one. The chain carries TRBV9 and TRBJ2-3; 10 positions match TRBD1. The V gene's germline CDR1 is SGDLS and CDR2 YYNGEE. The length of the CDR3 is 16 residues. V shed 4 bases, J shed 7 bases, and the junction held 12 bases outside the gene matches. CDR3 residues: CASSPPGDRGLHTQYF. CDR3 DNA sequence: TGTGCCAGCAGCCCCCCGGGGGACAGGGGTTTGCATACGCAGTATTTT.

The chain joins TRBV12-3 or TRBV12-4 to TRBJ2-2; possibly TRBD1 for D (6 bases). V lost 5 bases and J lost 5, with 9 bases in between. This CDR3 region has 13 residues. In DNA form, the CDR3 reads TGTGCCAGCAGTCTACAGGGAACCGGGGAGCTGTTTTTT. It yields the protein CASSLQGTGELFF.

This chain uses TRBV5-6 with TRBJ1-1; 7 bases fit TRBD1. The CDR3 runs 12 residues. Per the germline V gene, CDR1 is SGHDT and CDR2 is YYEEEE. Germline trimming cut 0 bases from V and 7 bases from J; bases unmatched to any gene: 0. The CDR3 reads CASSLAGGEAFF. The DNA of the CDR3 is TGTGCCAGCAGCTTGGCAGGGGGTGAAGCTTTCTTT.